What follows are 14 T cell receptor beta chains derived from one specimen sequenced in a study of tumor-infiltrating lymphocytes in localized non-small cell lung cancer. The table came from immunoSEQ multiplex PCR; TCRdb's copy has only in-frame clones and leaves some out. The table includes over 9,500 clones, roughly 64% detected once. Sequencing was performed on lung tumor tissue. These receptors were obtained from a human donor with non-small cell lung cancer.

A note on this clone: No conserved phenylalanine or tryptophan ends this CDR3, so it is likely a read error. The CDR3 sequence: CARTLAGTDTQYS. The DNA for the CDR3 is TGTGCCCGTACGTTAGCGGGAACAGATACGCAGTATTCT. The genes are TRBV30 and TRBJ2-3, with 8 positions matching TRBD2. CDR1 and CDR2 from the germline V gene are GTSNPN and SVGIG (reference sequence). CDR3 length: 13 residues. The junction had 7 bases not matched to a gene; V was cut back by 8 bases and J by 3 bases.

The chain recombines TRBV7-9 with TRBJ2-7; a weak D match, TRBD2 (5 bases). Trimming removed 5 bases at V and 6 bases at J, with 14 bases between. CDR3 length: 13 residues. Germline V gives CDR1 SEHNR, CDR2 FQNEAQ (reference sequence). The CDR3 DNA sequence: TGTGCCAGCAGCCCCGGGAAAAGAGGCGAGCAGTACTTC. It yields the protein CASSPGKRGEQYF.

V and J are TRBV5-6 and TRBJ1-2; 8 nucleotides align to TRBD1. This CDR3 is built from 15 residues. The germline gives CDR1 SGHDT, CDR2 YYEEEE. Germline trimming cut 4 bases from V and 8 bases from J; bases unmatched to any gene: 13. For the CDR3, the DNA is TGTGCCAGCAGCCCCGAATTTGGACAGGGTCGGGGCTACACCTTC. Residues: CASSPEFGQGRGYTF.

The count of this clone is one. The V call is TRBV28, the J call TRBJ1-3; 10 bases are shared with TRBD1. This CDR3 region has 14 residues. Germline trimming cut 2 bases from V and 8 bases from J; bases unmatched to any gene: 3. The germline V gene has CDR1 MDHEN and CDR2 SYDVKM. The CDR3 DNA reads as TGTGCCAGCAGTTTAGGGACAGGGGATCACACCATATATTTT. It codes for CASSLGTGDHTIYF.

V and J are TRBV30 and TRBJ2-4, with 9 positions matching TRBD2. After removal of 2 bases from V and 6 bases from J, the junction contained 8 bases not matched to a gene. This CDR3 region has 15 residues. Germline V lookup: CDR1 GTSNPN, CDR2 SVGIG (reference sequence). The CDR3 here is CAWSSGGLGGNIQYF. The CDR3 bases are TGTGCCTGGAGTAGCGGGGGGTTGGGCGGAAACATTCAGTACTTC.

The J gene is TRBJ2-7, the V gene TRBV11-2, with 9 bases fitting TRBD1. This CDR3 comprises 15 residues. Germline CDR1 reads SGHAT; CDR2 reads FQNNGV. After removal of 1 base from V and 1 base from J, the junction contained 2 bases not matched to a gene. The CDR3 sequence: CASSLAGQGSYEQYF. CDR3 in DNA: TGTGCCAGCAGCTTAGCGGGACAGGGTTCCTACGAGCAGTACTTC.

This chain connects TRBV30 to TRBJ2-2, with TRBD2 matching 7 bases. Germline CDR1 and CDR2: GTSNPN and SVGIG (reference sequence). CDR3 size: 14 residues. V was clipped by 2 bases and J by 3 bases; unmatched bases: 3. The CDR3 DNA follows: TGTGCCTGGAGTAAGACTAGCTACACCGGGGAGCTGTTTTTT. Its translation is CAWSKTSYTGELFF.

This chain joins TRBV5-4 and TRBJ1-3; perhaps TRBD1 as D (5 bases). The CDR3 has 15 residues. CDR1 and CDR2 from the germline V gene are SGHNT and YYREEE (reference sequence). The V end was cut by 2 bases, the J end by 4 bases, with 13 bases between. The CDR3 loop reads CASSLGRETGNTIYF. The CDR3 region has the DNA TGTGCCAGCAGCTTAGGCAGGGAGACAGGAAACACCATATATTTT.

This clone was counted a few times. The chain is built from TRBV30 and TRBJ2-2, with D possibly being TRBD2 (5 bases). Trimming stripped 4 bases from V and 8 bases from J, with 17 bases between. The CDR3 extends over 14 amino acids. Germline CDR1 and CDR2: GTSNPN and SVGIG (reference sequence). CDR3 loop: CAWIPSSDRGELFF. In nucleotides, the CDR3 is TGTGCCTGGATCCCTAGCTCCGACCGGGGGGAGCTGTTTTTT.

A few counts support this clone. This chain uses TRBV19 with TRBJ1-2; D might be TRBD1 (6 bases). Trimming removed 4 bases from V and 4 bases from J, with 31 bases in between. The V gene's germline CDR1 is LNHDA and CDR2 SQIVND (reference sequence). The CDR3 runs 20 residues. Written as DNA, the CDR3 is TGTGCCAGTAGTACCCTCGCCCCGGGACTGCGACAGGCCTACCCCTATGGCTACACCTTC. This codes for CASSTLAPGLRQAYPYGYTF.

The chain employs TRBV19 and TRBJ2-7, with TRBD1 matching 9 bases. V lost 5 bases, J lost 2 bases, and 4 bases stayed unmatched. The germline gives CDR1 LNHDA, CDR2 SQIVND (reference sequence). The CDR3 totals 14 residues. The CDR3, as DNA: TGTGCCAGTAGTTCCGGACAGGGGACCTACGAGCAGTACTTC. Translated: CASSSGQGTYEQYF.

V is TRBV7-2 and J is TRBJ1-6; no firm D call. Germline V lookup: CDR1 SGHTA, CDR2 FQGNSA. V was trimmed by 5 bases and J by 5 bases, leaving 13 bases between them. The CDR3 has 15 residues. CDR3 residues: CASSPRGPHNSPLHF. DNA of the CDR3: TGTGCCAGCAGCCCCCGAGGGCCTCATAATTCACCCCTCCACTTT.

V is TRBV28 and J is TRBJ2-7, with D perhaps assigned TRBD1 or TRBD2 (5 bases each). From germline, CDR1 is MDHEN and CDR2 SYDVKM. With 3 bases removed from V and 1 base from J, the gap between germline ends came to 19 bases. The CDR3 consists of 17 residues. The CDR3, as DNA: TGTGCCAGCAGTTTCGGGGCGGGCCGCAGGGATTCCTACGAGCAGTACTTC. It codes for CASSFGAGRRDSYEQYF.

The J gene is TRBJ2-7, the V gene TRBV5-4; a weak D match, TRBD2 (5 bases). Trimming stripped 3 bases from V and 1 base from J, with 17 bases between. The CDR3 has 16 residues. Germline V gene lookup returns CDR1 SGHNT and CDR2 YYREEE (reference sequence). The CDR3 region has the DNA TGTGCCAGCAGCTCCTTCAGCGGAGCTTCATCCTACGAGCAGTACTTC. Amino acids: CASSSFSGASSYEQYF.